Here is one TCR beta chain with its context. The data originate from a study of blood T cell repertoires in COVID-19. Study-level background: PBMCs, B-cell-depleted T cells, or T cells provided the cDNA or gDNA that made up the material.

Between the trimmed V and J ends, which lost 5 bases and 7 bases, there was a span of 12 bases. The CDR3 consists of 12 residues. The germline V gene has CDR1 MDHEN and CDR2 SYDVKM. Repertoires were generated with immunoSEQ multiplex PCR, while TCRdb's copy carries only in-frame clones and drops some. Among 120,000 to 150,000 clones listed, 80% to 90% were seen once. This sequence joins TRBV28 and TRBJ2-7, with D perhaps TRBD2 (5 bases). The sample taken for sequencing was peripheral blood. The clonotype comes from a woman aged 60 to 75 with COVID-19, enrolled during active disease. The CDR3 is CASSAAGIEQYF. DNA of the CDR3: TGTGCCAGCAGTGCCGCGGGTATTGAGCAGTACTTC.